A single sample is the source of the 17 T cell receptor beta chains below, sequenced in a study of blood T cell repertoires in COVID-19. Assay used: immunoSEQ multiplex PCR; TCRdb lists only in-frame clones, some missing. The table includes approximately 50,000 clones, over 75% detected once. Sequenced sample: peripheral blood. These receptors were taken from a man aged 55 to 70 with COVID-19, enrolled during active disease.

The sample holds one count of this clone. The V call is TRBV5-8, the J call TRBJ1-5, with no clear D. This CDR3 has 16 amino acids. The V end was cut by 4 bases, the J end by 2 bases, with 16 bases between. The germline gives CDR1 SGHTS, CDR2 YDEGEE. CDR3 nucleotide sequence: TGTGCCAGCAGCAAGGAGCGGGTTGCGGGCAATCAGCCCCAGCATTTT. Encoded protein: CASSKERVAGNQPQHF.

The gene calls are TRBV7-2 and TRBJ1-5; 8 positions match TRBD1. This CDR3 is built from 15 residues. Germline V CDR1 and CDR2: SGHTA, FQGNSA. V trimming: 5 bases; J trimming: 2 bases; junction bases outside the gene matches: 5. CDR3 DNA: TGTGCCAGCAGCCCGGACAGGGCAGGCAATCAGCCCCAGCATTTT. Its protein product is CASSPDRAGNQPQHF. Full variable domain (remainder filled in from reference TRBV7-2 and TRBJ1-5): GAGVSQSPSNKVTEKGKDVELRCDPISGHTALYWYRQSLGQGLEFLIYFQGNSAPDKSGLPSDRFSAERTGGSVSTLTIQRTQQEDSAVYLCASSPDRAGNQPQHFGDGTRLSIL.

The sample holds one count of this clone. The chain has TRBV9 and TRBJ1-2, with 7 nucleotides matching TRBD1. The trim removed 4 bases at V and 6 bases at J, leaving 12 bases unmatched. Germline assignment: CDR1 SGDLS and CDR2 YYNGEE. The CDR3 loop spans 15 amino acids. CDR3 amino acids: CASSPARGLGDGYTF. The CDR3 region has the DNA TGTGCCAGCAGCCCGGCGAGGGGGCTTGGGGATGGCTACACCTTC.

The chain couples TRBV5-1 to TRBJ1-2, with a weak D call TRBD1 (6 bases). CDR1 and CDR2 (germline): SGHRS, YFSETQ. The CDR3 is made up of 14 amino acids. The V end lost 0 bases, the J end lost 8 bases, and 14 bases lay between the germline ends. The CDR3 protein is CASSLGTDLEGYTF. As DNA, the CDR3 is TGCGCCAGCAGCTTGGGGACAGATTTGGAGGGCTACACCTTC.

V gene TRBV27 combines with J gene TRBJ2-5; 8 nucleotides agree with TRBD2. CDR3 size: 16 residues. The V segment lost 4 bases and the J segment 4 bases; nucleotides outside the gene matches: 11. The germline V gene encodes CDR1 MNHEY and CDR2 SMNVEV (reference sequence). CDR3 residues: CASSSRGGGGRETQYF. DNA of the CDR3: TGTGCCAGCAGTTCCCGCGGTGGCGGGGGGCGAGAGACCCAGTACTTC.

J is TRBJ1-1 and V is TRBV6-6; 9 bases are shared with TRBD1. CDR1 is MNHNY and CDR2 is SVGAGI in the germline V gene (reference sequence). The CDR3 runs 17 residues. The V segment lost 5 bases and the J segment 2 bases; nucleotides outside the gene matches: 12. The CDR3 protein is CASSRPGQGGKNTEAFF. The CDR3 DNA is TGTGCCAGCAGTCGACCGGGACAGGGAGGGAAAAACACTGAAGCTTTCTTT.

This clone was observed a single time. J is TRBJ1-1 and V is TRBV5-1; D might be TRBD1 (6 bases). V was clipped by 6 bases and J by 4 bases, with 16 bases between them. The germline CDR1 and CDR2 sequences are SGHRS and YFSETQ. The CDR3 runs 14 residues. Here the CDR3 reads CASTLRGSGTEAFF. The DNA of the CDR3 is TGCGCCAGCACCCTCAGGGGATCGGGCACTGAAGCTTTCTTT.

In regard to this clone: The junction shows a germline mismatch at one end, possibly a read error. The chain employs TRBV7-9 and TRBJ2-1, with 8 bases identical to TRBD2. CDR3 length equals 13 residues. Germline V gene lookup returns CDR1 SEHNR and CDR2 FQNEAQ (reference sequence). The CDR3 here is CASRWSTSDLGVF. As DNA, the CDR3 is TGTGCCAGCAGGTGGTCGACTAGCGACCTCGGGGTCTTC.

Of note for this clone: The junction differs from germline at one of its ends, possibly a read error. J is TRBJ2-2 and V is TRBV3-1 (or the pseudogene TRBV3-2), with D possibly being TRBD2 (5 bases). The germline gives CDR1 LGHDT, CDR2 YNNKEL (reference sequence). CDR3 length: 14 amino acids. The CDR3 region has the DNA TGTGCAAGCAGTGGCGGGTGGGACACCGGGGAGCTGTTTTTT. Amino acid sequence: CASSGGWDTGELFF.

The V gene is TRBV6-6, the J gene TRBJ1-1; 7 nucleotides match TRBD1. Germline CDR1 and CDR2: MNHNY and SVGAGI (reference sequence). The length of the CDR3 is 13 residues. J was trimmed by 10 bases and V by 5 bases; bases with no gene match: 10. The CDR3 region is CASSRNDRDPAFF. CDR3 nucleotides: TGTGCCAGCAGTCGCAACGACAGGGACCCAGCTTTCTTT.

J is TRBJ1-1 and V is TRBV4-3; TRBD1 is a possible D gene (5 bases). V shed 4 bases and J shed 3 bases, with 9 bases lying between them. Germline V lookup: CDR1 LGHNA, CDR2 YSLEER. This CDR3 region has 13 residues. Here the CDR3 DNA reads TGCGCCAGCAGCCTGGTCAGGGACACTGAAGCTTTCTTT. Protein product: CASSLVRDTEAFF.

The rearrangement joins TRBV5-1 to TRBJ2-2, with 11 bases aligning to TRBD2. The CDR3 totals 15 residues. Per germline, CDR1 SGHRS and CDR2 YFSETQ. V shed 3 bases, J shed 5 bases, and the junction held 3 bases outside the gene matches. The CDR3 loop reads CASSWTSGQTGELFF. The CDR3 nucleotides are TGCGCCAGCAGCTGGACTAGCGGGCAGACCGGGGAGCTGTTTTTT.

V usage is TRBV5-1 and J usage is TRBJ2-3, with 7 bases aligning to TRBD1. Germline V lookup: CDR1 SGHRS, CDR2 YFSETQ. The CDR3 is 15 amino acids. V trimming: 0 bases; J trimming: 3 bases; junction bases outside the gene matches: 4. The CDR3 loop reads CASSLEGQPTDTQYF. The CDR3 DNA follows: TGCGCCAGCAGCTTGGAGGGACAGCCAACAGATACGCAGTATTTT.

The chain links TRBV5-1 to TRBJ1-5; D remains ambiguous. This CDR3 region has 15 residues. The germline CDR1 and CDR2 sequences are SGHRS and YFSETQ. Between the trimmed V and J ends, which lost 1 base and 6 bases, there was a span of 14 bases. CDR3 nucleotides: TGCGCCAGCAGCTTGATTCCGGGAACGGGTCAGCCCCAGCATTTT. It translates to CASSLIPGTGQPQHF.

The chain couples TRBV11-2 to TRBJ2-7, with D tentatively TRBD1 (5 bases). CDR1 SGHAT and CDR2 FQNNGV come from the germline V gene. The V end was cut by 5 bases, the J end by 6 bases, with 20 bases between. This CDR3 comprises 15 residues. CDR3 sequence: CASSPQGGVPREQYF. CDR3 nucleotide sequence: TGTGCCAGCAGCCCCCAGGGCGGAGTCCCCCGCGAGCAGTACTTC.

The chain carries TRBV14 and TRBJ2-3; perhaps TRBD2 as D (5 bases). V lost 4 bases and J lost 2, with 13 bases in between. This CDR3 is 15 amino acids long. Germline V CDR1 and CDR2: SGHDN, FVKESK. The CDR3 loop reads CASSLGSGLTDTQYF. CDR3 nucleotides: TGTGCCAGCAGCCTGGGCAGCGGACTCACAGATACGCAGTATTTT.

This clone has only one observation. The CDR3 sequence is CSARTGHSYGYTF. CDR3 DNA sequence: TGCAGCGCACGGACAGGGCATTCCTATGGCTACACCTTC. This chain uses TRBV29-1 with TRBJ1-2; TRBD1 aligns across 8 bases. Germline V gene data show CDR1 as SQVTM and CDR2 as ANQGSEA. This CDR3 has 13 amino acids. Germline trimming cut 7 bases from V and 4 bases from J; bases unmatched to any gene: 8.